Sequencing of this TCR beta chain was carried out in a study of T-cell reconstitution after alpha-beta-depleted transplantation in children (dated by TCRdb to the mid-2010s). Context from the whole study: Using TCR repertoire profiling, the study quantitatively followed how T-cell immune reconstitution unfolded in children after TCRalphabeta/CD19-depleted allogeneic hematopoietic cell transplantation.

Study-wide conclusions, independent of this receptor: The frequencies of hyperexpanded clones fell over the following months, and after one year, T-cell counts and TCRbeta diversity were mostly attributed to newly produced T cells. The apparently early alphabetaT-cell count recovery about two months after transplant was reportedly dependent on only several hundred rapidly expanded clones derived from non-depleted graft cells. In some patients, the high TCRbeta diversity seen at day 60 was put down to recipient T cells and intrathymic progenitors that had survived conditioning.

The CDR3 runs 15 residues from the cysteine to the phenylalanine. The sequence is cut down to CDR3 DNA, 45 bases in frame from base 1. The germline V gene (reference sequence) gives CDR1 as LNHDA and CDR2 as SQIVND. V and J lose 0 bases and 3 bases, and a span of 11 bases separates them. Library generation was performed with PCR. The listed sequencing device is Illumina HiSeq 2500. Molecular barcoding was employed in the preparation of TCR libraries, with unique molecular identifiers being used to normalize TCRbeta repertoire quantification. Starting from the raw public reads, TCRdb applied fastp trimming at Q25, assembled clones with MiXCR and retained in-frame beta chains. Every CDR3 protein is listed once, alongside the most common genes and DNA of its rows. The sample table lists roughly 400,000 distinct CDR3 sequences, around two fifths of them with a count of one. Approximately 25% of the sample is in the top ten clones.

With regard to this clonotype: Its antigen is still unknown. No base-level quality is on record; no much larger clone is a single base apart.

This specimen's treatment or condition label, per the study, means: allogeneic hematopoietic cell transplantation with graft depleted of TCRalphabeta T cells and CD19 B cells. The children who served as transplant recipients had been given grafts of TCRalphabeta/CD19-depleted allogeneic hematopoietic cells. Rearrangement joined TRBV19 to TRBJ1-1; the D gene is not confidently resolved. The starting material was PBMCs, obtained before TCRalphabeta/CD19-depleted stem cell transplant. This clonotype was sampled from a girl aged 2 to 10 with aplastic anemia, due to receive a stem cell transplant. The CDR3 protein: CASSIDPSWDTEAFF. The DNA sequence is given as TGTGCCAGTAGTATAGATCCGTCCTGGGACACTGAAGCTTTCTTT.